The 21 T cell receptor beta chains below come from one sample, sequenced in a study of STAT5B mutations in CD4+ large granular lymphocyte leukemia. Sequencing used immunoSEQ multiplex PCR; TCRdb keeps in-frame clones, though not all of them. The sample consists of some 7,700 clones, around nine tenths of them appearing once. The specimen sequenced was PBMCs. These receptor sequences come from an older woman with CD4+ T-cell large granular lymphocyte leukemia.

The chain links TRBV27 to TRBJ2-1, with TRBD2 matching over 9 bases. Trimming removed 1 base from V and 12 bases from J; junction bases left unmatched: 13. This CDR3 has 16 residues. Germline CDR1 reads MNHEY; CDR2 reads SMNVEV (reference sequence). The CDR3 reads CASSLLTGLAPEGQFF. The CDR3 DNA follows: TGTGCCAGCAGTTTATTGACGGGACTAGCTCCCGAGGGGCAGTTCTTC.

Worth noting for this clone: Different DNA sequences within this sample yield the same CDR3. The chain carries TRBV2 and TRBJ1-2, with D unresolved. Germline CDR1 and CDR2: SNHLY and FYNNEI. The CDR3 spans 12 residues. V shed 1 base and J shed 2 bases, with 2 bases lying between them. The CDR3 region has the DNA TGTGCCAGCAGTGAAGAGAACTATGGCTACACCTTC. Protein: CASSEENYGYTF.

Only one count was recorded for this clone. This rearrangement joins TRBV28 to TRBJ1-4, with no clear D. V shed 8 bases and J shed 7 bases, with 11 bases lying between them. The CDR3 consists of 12 residues. CDR1 and CDR2 (germline): MDHEN, SYDVKM. The CDR3 is CASSGPGEKLFF. The CDR3 DNA reads TGTGCCAGCTCCGGGCCGGGTGAAAAACTGTTTTTT.

This chain joins TRBV19 and TRBJ1-2, with 9 bases identical to TRBD1. With V trimmed by 6 bases and J by 6 bases, 5 bases remained unmatched. The CDR3 covers 13 residues. Germline values: CDR1 LNHDA, CDR2 SQIVND (reference sequence). The CDR3 coding sequence is TGTGCCAGTAGCCAGGACAGGGGTCATGGCTACACCTTC. Amino acid sequence: CASSQDRGHGYTF.

The rearrangement links TRBV2 to TRBJ2-1, with D perhaps assigned TRBD1 or TRBD2 (7 bases each). Per germline, CDR1 SNHLY and CDR2 FYNNEI. This CDR3 is 14 amino acids long. V lost 8 bases to trimming and J lost 8 bases, with 19 bases between them. CDR3 nucleotide sequence: TGTGCCAGCCAGCGGGACAGCAAGAAGGATGAGCAGTTCTTC. This codes for CASQRDSKKDEQFF.

The chain couples TRBV27 to TRBJ2-1; D gene ambiguous. The V gene's germline CDR1 is MNHEY and CDR2 SMNVEV (reference sequence). CDR3 size: 16 residues. Trimming left V 5 bases short and J 0 bases short, with 14 bases between. The CDR3 spells CASSTPDRSSYNEQFF. CDR3 DNA sequence: TGTGCCAGCAGTACCCCGGACCGTAGCTCCTACAATGAGCAGTTCTTC.

The chain joins TRBV2 to TRBJ2-7; unclear D gene. The germline CDR1 and CDR2 sequences are SNHLY and FYNNEI. The V end lost 7 bases, the J end lost 4 bases, and 23 bases lay between the germline ends. CDR3 length: 16 amino acids. The CDR3 protein is CASNGLRGPRPYEQYF. CDR3 DNA: TGTGCCAGCAATGGTCTCCGTGGACCCCGACCTTACGAGCAGTACTTC.

The chain joins TRBV7-6 to TRBJ2-7; 9 nucleotides agree with TRBD1. Germline V gives CDR1 SGHVS, CDR2 FNYEAQ. The junction had 6 bases not matched to a gene; V was cut back by 6 bases and J by 6 bases. The CDR3 covers 13 residues. The CDR3 DNA reads as TGTGCCAGCAGTAGGGGACAGGGCGGCGAGCAGTACTTC. It specifies CASSRGQGGEQYF.

V usage is TRBV6-6 and J usage is TRBJ1-1; weak D call: TRBD1 (5 bases). Trimming cost V 5 bases and J 4 bases, with 17 bases left between them. Germline V gene lookup returns CDR1 MNHNY and CDR2 SVGAGI (reference sequence). The CDR3 length is 15 residues. The CDR3 spells CASSPTGGMGTEAFF. Here the CDR3 DNA reads TGTGCCAGCAGTCCCACGGGGGGGATGGGCACTGAAGCTTTCTTT.

This clone has just one count. The genes are TRBV5-1 and TRBJ2-1, with D maybe TRBD1 (7 bases). From germline, CDR1 is SGHRS and CDR2 YFSETQ. There are 15 residues in the CDR3. Between the trimmed V and J ends, which lost 4 bases and 4 bases, there was a span of 15 bases. The CDR3 is CASSGGTEGYNEQFF. The CDR3 DNA sequence: TGCGCCAGCAGCGGAGGGACAGAGGGTTACAATGAGCAGTTCTTC.

The chain is built from TRBV28 and TRBJ1-5; no firm D call. Germline V gives CDR1 MDHEN, CDR2 SYDVKM. Deletions cut 8 bases from V and 3 bases from J, with 14 bases between. CDR3 length: 14 amino acids. CDR3: CASATGSNNQPQHF. CDR3 nucleotides: TGTGCCAGCGCAACCGGGTCCAACAATCAGCCCCAGCATTTT.

The rearrangement joins TRBV28 to TRBJ1-5; 12 bases fit TRBD1. The CDR3 totals 18 residues. The trim removed 3 bases at V and 1 base at J, leaving 7 bases unmatched. CDR1 and CDR2 (germline): MDHEN, SYDVKM. The CDR3 nucleotides are TGTGCCAGCAGTTTGGGGACAGGGGGCTCGAGGAGCAATCAGCCCCAGCATTTT. It is translated as CASSLGTGGSRSNQPQHF.

This clone was detected only a few times. The chain couples TRBV7-9 to TRBJ1-5; D is unresolved. The CDR3 has 14 amino acids. The V end was cut by 5 bases, the J end by 0 bases, with 8 bases between. From germline, CDR1 is SEHNR and CDR2 FQNEAQ (reference sequence). Here the CDR3 reads CASSPGSSNQPQHF. CDR3 sequence (DNA): TGTGCCAGCAGCCCCGGGAGTAGCAATCAGCCCCAGCATTTT. The complete variable domain, with remaining parts taken from reference TRBV7-9 and TRBJ1-5, reads DTGVSQNPRHKITKRGQNVTFRCDPISEHNRLYWYRQTLGQGPEFLTYFQNEAQLEKSRLLSDRFSAERPKGSFSTLEIQRTEQGDSAMYLCASSPGSSNQPQHFGDGTRLSIL.

This chain uses TRBV7-9 with TRBJ2-5, with 8 bases identical to TRBD2. The CDR3 runs to 16 residues. In germline, CDR1 is SEHNR, CDR2 FQNEAQ (reference sequence). V was clipped by 7 bases and J by 2 bases; unmatched bases: 12. Written as DNA, the CDR3 is TGTGCCAGCAAAACGGGTGCAAGCGGGGGACAAGAGACCCAGTACTTC. Its protein is CASKTGASGGQETQYF.

DNA of the CDR3: TGTGCCAGCAGTTACTCTACGCGGGATGAGCAGTTCTTC. Protein product: CASSYSTRDEQFF. This sequence joins TRBV6-6 and TRBJ2-1, with TRBD2 as a possible D gene (5 bases). CDR3 length: 13 amino acids. The V end was cut by 0 bases, the J end by 8 bases, with 8 bases between. The germline gives CDR1 MNHNY, CDR2 SVGAGI (reference sequence).

The J gene is TRBJ1-6, the V gene TRBV5-1; D gene unclear. V was clipped by 0 bases and J by 4 bases, with 8 bases between them. The CDR3 loop spans 15 amino acids. The germline CDR1 and CDR2 sequences are SGHRS and YFSETQ. The CDR3 loop is CASSLATSYNSPLHF. The CDR3 DNA reads as TGCGCCAGCAGCTTGGCGACATCTTATAATTCACCCCTCCACTTT.

The genes are TRBV4-3 and TRBJ1-2; a possible D gene is TRBD1 (5 bases). CDR3 length: 18 amino acids. Trimming took 0 bases from V and 4 from J, leaving 21 bases between them. Germline V lookup: CDR1 LGHNA, CDR2 YSLEER. Here the CDR3 DNA reads TGCGCCAGCAGCCAAGAATTGCAGGGCCCGACCTACAGCTATGGCTACACCTTC. Translated, it gives CASSQELQGPTYSYGYTF.

This sequence joins TRBV28 and TRBJ1-1, with D maybe TRBD1 (5 bases). In germline, CDR1 is MDHEN, CDR2 SYDVKM. Trimming pared 6 bases from V and 0 bases from J, leaving 14 bases between. This CDR3 is 15 amino acids long. CDR3 bases: TGTGCCAGCAGCCAAGGGGTACCAGTGAACACTGAAGCTTTCTTT. Amino acid sequence: CASSQGVPVNTEAFF.

The CDR3 loop is CATSPYGGEQYF. The CDR3 DNA sequence: TGTGCCACCTCCCCGTACGGGGGCGAGCAGTACTTC. The chain combines TRBV6-5 with TRBJ2-7, with TRBD2 as a possible D gene (6 bases). Trimming removed 10 bases from V and 6 bases from J, with 16 bases in between. The CDR3 sequence is 12 residues long. The germline V gene encodes CDR1 MNHEY and CDR2 SVGAGI.

The chain uses TRBV5-1 and TRBJ2-3; 8 nucleotides align to TRBD2. The CDR3 has 14 amino acids. Germline V gene data show CDR1 as SGHRS and CDR2 as YFSETQ. Germline trimming cut 3 bases from V and 4 bases from J; bases unmatched to any gene: 4. CDR3 DNA: TGCGCCAGCAGCTCCGGGGGGGCCCCAGATACGCAGTATTTT. This encodes CASSSGGAPDTQYF.

The V call is TRBV5-4, the J call TRBJ2-2; no firm D call. This CDR3 comprises 13 residues. Trimming shortened V by 5 bases and J by 4 bases, and 9 bases separated the two germline ends. Germline CDR1 is SGHNT and CDR2 is YYREEE (reference sequence). The CDR3: CASSRQTTGELFF. As DNA, the CDR3 is TGTGCCAGCAGTCGCCAGACCACCGGGGAGCTGTTTTTT.